The T cell receptor beta chain under discussion was sequenced for a study of early T cells in non-severe SARS-CoV-2 infection. About the study: Whole-blood bulk RNA, unsorted, was sequenced, and chains were unpaired.

Germline CDR1 is SGHNT and CDR2 is YYREEE (reference sequence). This CDR3 region has 15 residues. The V end was cut by 0 bases, the J end by 2 bases, with 6 bases between. This clonotype was detected only a few times. Attachment of unique molecular identifiers to individual cDNA molecules was performed. MiXCR, run by TCRdb on the 5' RACE reads, gives a single entry per CDR3 protein. The data show about 83,000 distinct CDR3 sequences, around 13% seen once. This clonotype originated in an adult who was a healthcare worker with PCR-confirmed SARS-CoV-2 infection or an uninfected control (not recorded which). The sequencing sample was made of whole blood. The genes are TRBV5-4 and TRBJ2-6; no definite D call. CDR3 DNA: TGTGCCAGCAGCTTGGTTCGGCCTGGGGCCAACGTCCTGACTTTC. Amino acid sequence: CASSLVRPGANVLTF. Combining the CDR3 with reference TRBV5-4 and TRBJ2-6 gives the whole variable domain ETGVTQSPTHLIKTRGQQVTLRCSSQSGHNTVSWYQQALGQGPQFIFQYYREEENGRGNFPPRFSGLQFPNYSSELNVNALELDDSALYLCASSLVRPGANVLTFGAGSRLTVL.